Below are 20 T cell receptor beta chains sequenced from a single sample in a study of CXCR3-negative and CXCR3-positive naive CD8 T cells. Whole-study results and caveats: Hydrophobicity of TRB CDR3s was greater in CXCR3-positive naive cells than in CXCR3-negative naive cells.

With UMI labels, 5' RACE was used to prepare the TRB cDNA libraries. TCRdb reprocessed the 5' RACE reads and keeps a single row for each CDR3 protein, giving no DNA. Its listing shows approximately 100,000 distinct CDR3 sequences. Their target antigens are unknown. Sequencing was carried out using naive CXCR3+ CD8+ T cells from blood. Stated subset: CD45RO-CCR7+CD27+CD95- naive CD8+ T cells expressing CXCR3 (TNR3+). All receptors come from a human donor in good health. Some clones in this sample may be carry-over from other donors' samples.

This CDR3 is CAITRTAEMNTEAFF. This chain connects TRBV10-3 to TRBJ1-1; absent DNA, TCRdb's TRBD1 call cannot be checked. Germline loops: CDR1 ENHRY, CDR2 SYGVKD. The CDR3 sequence is 15 residues long.

The V gene is TRBV28, the J gene TRBJ2-1. From germline, CDR1 is MDHEN and CDR2 SYDVKM. The CDR3 totals 12 residues. CDR3 amino acids: CASSLAVLEQFF.

The rearrangement links TRBV6-6 to TRBJ2-7; there is no DNA to check the TCRdb D call of TRBD1. Looked up from germline, CDR1 is MNHNY and CDR2 is SVGAGI (reference sequence). The CDR3 is made up of 15 amino acids. The CDR3 loop is CASSYRDRVSGEQYF.

The CDR3 region is CASKEDTLRGGYTF. The chain joins TRBV19 to TRBJ1-2. Per the germline V gene, CDR1 is LNHDA and CDR2 is SQIVND (reference sequence). The CDR3 sequence is 14 residues long.

The chain uses TRBV7-9 and TRBJ2-7; the TRBD1 assignment by TCRdb is unverifiable without DNA. The CDR3 runs 15 residues. Per the germline V gene, CDR1 is SEHNR and CDR2 is FQNEAQ (reference sequence). The CDR3 sequence is CAIPSGGSSSYEQYF.

The chain recombines TRBV9 with TRBJ2-5; TCRdb calls TRBD2, which cannot be checked without DNA. This CDR3 comprises 16 residues. In germline, CDR1 is SGDLS, CDR2 YYNGEE. CDR3 loop: CASSTRPTAQGETQYF.

The CDR3 sequence: CASGLAGNLDTDTQYF. The chain employs TRBV6-5 and TRBJ2-3; TCRdb reports TRBD2, a call that lacks DNA to check it against. In germline, CDR1 is MNHEY, CDR2 SVGAGI. CDR3 length: 16 residues.

The J gene is TRBJ2-3, the V gene TRBV16; TCRdb's D gene call, TRBD1, goes unchecked for lack of DNA. This CDR3 region has 15 residues. CDR1 is KGHSY, CDR2 FQNENV, per germline. Here the CDR3 reads CASSHIDRGADTQYF.

This rearrangement joins TRBV5-1 to TRBJ2-7; TCRdb's D call, TRBD1, is unchecked because there is no DNA. The V gene's germline CDR1 is SGHRS and CDR2 YFSETQ. The CDR3 has 13 amino acids. This chain's CDR3 is CASSQDSAYEQYF.

The chain is built from TRBV7-9 and TRBJ2-5. Germline V gene lookup returns CDR1 SEHNR and CDR2 FQNEAQ (reference sequence). This CDR3 has 14 amino acids. The CDR3 protein is CASSSGPDQETQYF.

This chain uses TRBV15 with TRBJ2-5; TCRdb lists TRBD2, though no DNA is available to test this call. The CDR3 is 15 amino acids. Germline CDR1 is LNHNV and CDR2 is YYDKDF (reference sequence). The CDR3 loop reads CATSRATSDQETQYF.

This rearrangement joins TRBV7-9 to TRBJ2-1. This CDR3 has 15 amino acids. Germline V lookup: CDR1 SEHNR, CDR2 FQNEAQ (reference sequence). The CDR3 sequence: CASSLAAEPYNEQFF.

The chain couples TRBV29-1 to TRBJ1-1; as DNA is missing, the TRBD1 call by TCRdb cannot be tested. CDR1 and CDR2 (germline): SQVTM, ANQGSEA. CDR3 size: 15 residues. CDR3 in amino acids: CSVIGTARLNTEAFF.

The chain joins TRBV19 to TRBJ1-1. The CDR3 extends over 14 amino acids. Germline CDR1 and CDR2: LNHDA and SQIVND (reference sequence). The CDR3 loop reads CASSMREGGTEAFF. The full variable domain, its missing parts supplied by reference TRBV19 and TRBJ1-1, is DGGITQSPKYLFRKEGQNVTLSCEQNLNHDAMYWYRQDPGQGLRLIYYSQIVNDFQKGDIAEGYSVSREKKESFPLTVTSAQKNPTAFYLCASSMREGGTEAFFGQGTRLTVV.

This sequence joins TRBV28 and TRBJ2-2. Germline V gene data show CDR1 as MDHEN and CDR2 as SYDVKM. CDR3 size: 13 residues. CDR3: CASSFSATGELFF.

The chain has TRBV28 and TRBJ2-3; TCRdb calls TRBD2, which cannot be checked without DNA. CDR3 length: 16 amino acids. CDR1 and CDR2 from the germline V gene are MDHEN and SYDVKM. The CDR3 spells CASSLSLAGPTDTQYF.

This chain links TRBV7-9 with TRBJ1-5; the D call of TRBD1 rests on TCRdb alone, since no DNA is present to check it. The CDR3 spans 17 residues. Germline V gene data show CDR1 as SEHNR and CDR2 as FQNEAQ (reference sequence). This CDR3 reads CASSSDTDRRGNQPQHF.

The chain links TRBV12-3 or TRBV12-4 to TRBJ2-1; checking the TCRdb D call of TRBD2 is not possible without DNA. The CDR3 loop spans 12 amino acids. This chain's CDR3 is CASSSRGPGEFF.

This sequence joins TRBV19 and TRBJ2-7; absent DNA, TCRdb's TRBD1 call cannot be checked. CDR3 length: 15 residues. CDR1 is LNHDA, CDR2 SQIVND, per germline (reference sequence). This CDR3 reads CASSPRATGDYEQYF.

V and J are TRBV20-1 and TRBJ2-1; TCRdb calls TRBD2, which cannot be checked without DNA. Germline CDR1 reads DFQATT; CDR2 reads SNEGSKA (reference sequence). This CDR3 comprises 17 residues. CDR3 loop: CSGRPIAGGPLYNEQFF.